A single T cell receptor (beta chain) is shown here with its context. Its antigen is undetermined. The sample is drawn from a study of Ad26.COV2.S vaccination and SARS-CoV-2 variants. Study at large: The study gave Ad26.COV2.S intramuscularly, once or twice 56 days apart. Points from the study as a whole: Marked by substantial breadth, spike-specific CD8+ and CD4+ T cell responses were reportedly seen after vaccination.

Sequencing used immunoSEQ multiplex PCR; TCRdb keeps in-frame clones, though not all of them. The table records roughly 500,000 clones, around 88% of them present only once. The treatment is: roughly 19 received Ad26.COV2.S at low or high dose, single or two shots; five or six received placebo; per-sample allocation not given. Samples came from day 63 after the first vaccine or placebo injection. Adults aged 18-55 years in Boston included the donor. The clonotype comes from a person between 18 and 65 years old who received the Ad26.COV2.S COVID-19 vaccine or a placebo. Sequencing used peripheral blood, obtained in a trial of Ad26.COV2.S vaccine versus placebo.

This CDR3 reads CASSPERWSTNEKLFF. Written as DNA, the CDR3 is TGTGCCAGCTCACCCGAAAGGTGGTCTACTAATGAAAAACTGTTTTTT. The chain couples TRBV18 to TRBJ1-4; unclear D gene. The CDR3 covers 16 residues. Between the trimmed V and J ends, which lost 3 bases and 2 bases, there was a span of 13 bases. Germline V gives CDR1 KGHSH, CDR2 LQKENI.